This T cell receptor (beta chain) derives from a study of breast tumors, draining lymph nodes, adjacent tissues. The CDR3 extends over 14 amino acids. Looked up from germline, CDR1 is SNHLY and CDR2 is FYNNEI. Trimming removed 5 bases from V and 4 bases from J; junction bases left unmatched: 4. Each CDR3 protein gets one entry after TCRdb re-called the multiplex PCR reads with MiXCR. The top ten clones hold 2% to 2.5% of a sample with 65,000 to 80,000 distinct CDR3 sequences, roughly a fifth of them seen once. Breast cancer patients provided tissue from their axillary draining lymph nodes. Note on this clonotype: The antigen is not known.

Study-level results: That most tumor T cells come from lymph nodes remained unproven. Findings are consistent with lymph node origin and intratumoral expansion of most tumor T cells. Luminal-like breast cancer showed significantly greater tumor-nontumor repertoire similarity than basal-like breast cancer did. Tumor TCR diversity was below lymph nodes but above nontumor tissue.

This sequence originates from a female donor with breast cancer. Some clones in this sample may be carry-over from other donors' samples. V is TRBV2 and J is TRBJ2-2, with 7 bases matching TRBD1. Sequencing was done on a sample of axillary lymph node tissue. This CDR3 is CASSRGGITGELFF. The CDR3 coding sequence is TGTGCCAGCAGTAGAGGGGGCATCACCGGGGAGCTGTTTTTT.